This TCR beta chain comes out of a study of control samples from healthy donors and cancer patients (TCRdb year 2020). With regard to this clone: Its antigen is unknown. Sequence at one end of the junction differs from germline and may be a read error.

The CDR3, from cysteine to phenylalanine, totals 17 residues. Of all the DNA, just the CDR3 is kept, 51 bases in frame from base 1. CDR1 and CDR2 were assigned from the germline V gene (reference sequence) as LNHDA and SQIVND. The protocol used for the library was the immunoSEQ multiplex PCR assay. TCRdb limited this immuneACCESS table to in-frame rearrangements with V and J called. A share of clones is missing; checked studies link under half to unresolved V genes, and the rest is unexplained. Recorded for this sample are 85,000 to 100,000 clones; roughly 86% of them occurred a single time. Of the sample, 1.5% to 2.5% is held by the ten largest clones.

The rearrangement combines TRBV19 with TRBJ2-2; 7 central bases correspond to TRBD1. Sequencing was done on a sample of blood. The TCR sequence derives from a man aged 55 to 69 in good health. The DNA sequence is as follows: TGTGCCAGTAGTTTAGACAGGGTATCGGCGAACACCGGGGAGCTGTTTTTT. Its coded protein is CASSLDRVSANTGELFF.